A selection of T cell receptor beta chains follows, all from one sample in a study of blood T cell repertoires in COVID-19. The method was immunoSEQ multiplex PCR; TCRdb's version includes in-frame clones alone and lacks a portion of them. The data show some 42,000 clones, roughly 93% seen once. Sequenced material: peripheral blood. These receptors came from a man between 45 and 60 years old with active COVID-19. The CDR3 runs from the conserved cysteine through the conserved F or W. D genes are given only for firm matches. Size values are once, few and many counts, or a class for expanded clones, and some rows have none.

D gene	J gene	clone size	V gene	CDR3 protein	CDR3 DNA
-	TRBJ2-2	-	TRBV19	CATDKVEGGTGELFF	TGTGCCACAGACAAGGTCGAAGGGGGAACCGGGGAGCTGTTTTTT
TRBD1	TRBJ2-2	few	TRBV6-5	CASSNRGRHTGELFF	TGTGCCAGCAGTAACAGGGGGCGTCACACCGGGGAGCTGTTTTTT
-	TRBJ1-6	-	TRBV30	CAWSVRGVAPLHF	TGTGCCTGGAGTGTACGGGGGGTCGCACCCCTCCACTTT
-	TRBJ2-1	-	TRBV7-9	CASSLAEGGNEQFF	TGTGCCAGCAGCTTAGCCGAGGGGGGGAATGAGCAGTTCTTC
TRBD1	TRBJ1-1	-	TRBV25-1	CASAPGTGRRDTEAFF	TGTGCCAGTGCTCCCGGGACAGGGAGGAGGGACACTGAAGCTTTCTTT
-	TRBJ2-5	-	TRBV15	CATSGGLTYQETQYF	TGTGCCACCAGCGGCGGACTAACGTACCAAGAGACCCAGTACTTC
TRBD2	TRBJ2-7	-	TRBV10-2	CASSPSGIYEQYF	TGCGCCAGCAGTCCTAGCGGGATCTACGAGCAGTACTTC
TRBD2	TRBJ2-3	-	TRBV19	CASSIGGSSGSLFSSPDTQYF	TGTGCCAGTAGTATAGGTGGTTCTAGCGGGAGCTTGTTTTCTTCCCCAGATACGCAGTATTTT
-	TRBJ2-2	once	TRBV7-9	CASSFRGPGELFF	TGTGCCAGCAGCTTCAGGGGTCCCGGGGAGCTGTTTTTT
-	TRBJ2-7	-	TRBV11-2	CASSLDRDYEQYF	TGTGCCAGCAGCTTAGACAGGGACTACGAGCAGTACTTC
-	TRBJ2-5	-	TRBV5-1	CASSVQETQYF	TGCGCCAGCAGCGTACAAGAGACCCAGTACTTC
TRBD1	TRBJ2-1	-	TRBV29-1	CSIDRDNEQFF	TGCAGCATCGACAGGGACAATGAGCAGTTCTTC
-	TRBJ1-1	-	TRBV6-5	CASVGRNTEAFF	TGTGCCAGCGTCGGTCGGAACACTGAAGCTTTCTTT
-	TRBJ2-7	-	TRBV6-5	CASSPRQESGEQYF	TGTGCCAGCAGCCCCCGACAGGAATCCGGCGAGCAGTACTTC
-	TRBJ1-2	few	TRBV29-1	CSVGPDTLSGYGYTF	TGCAGCGTTGGACCGGACACCCTATCAGGCTATGGCTACACCTTC
-	TRBJ1-1	-	TRBV19	CASSKEAGNFEAFF	TGTGCCAGTAGTAAGGAAGCGGGAAATTTTGAAGCTTTCTTT
-	TRBJ2-1	-	TRBV9	CASSENRDLRVNEQFF	TGTGCCAGCAGCGAGAACAGGGACCTACGGGTCAATGAGCAGTTCTTC
-	TRBJ1-1	-	TRBV20-1	CSAIGVPGAFF	TGCAGTGCTATAGGGGTACCTGGAGCTTTCTTT
TRBD2	TRBJ2-4	-	TRBV7-9	CASSRGVDIQYF	TGTGCCAGCAGCCGGGGGGTGGACATTCAGTACTTC
TRBD1	TRBJ1-3	once	TRBV7-6	CASSLVPGDSSNPWFGTIYF	TGTGCCAGCAGCTTAGTCCCTGGGGACAGCTCCAATCCCTGGTTCGGCACCATATATTTT
-	TRBJ1-2	-	TRBV28	CASRAGGYGYTF	TGTGCCAGCAGGGCGGGGGGCTATGGCTACACCTTC
TRBD1	TRBJ2-7	-	TRBV5-1	CASSAGQGLVEQYF	TGCGCCAGCAGCGCGGGACAGGGGCTCGTCGAGCAGTACTTC
-	TRBJ1-1	-	TRBV18	CASSPGGGNTEAFF	TGTGCCAGCTCGCCGGGGGGCGGGAACACTGAAGCTTTCTTT
TRBD1	TRBJ1-3	-	TRBV5-1	CASSVTPGQGTGNTIYF	TGCGCCAGCAGCGTTACGCCGGGACAGGGGACGGGAAACACCATATATTTT
TRBD1	TRBJ2-2	once	TRBV19	CASSTRDRGHSDNTGELFF	TGTGCCAGTAGTACACGGGACAGGGGCCATTCAGATAACACCGGGGAGCTGTTTTTT
-	TRBJ1-2	-	TRBV7-3	CASSSNPRGGYTF	TGTGCCAGCAGCTCCAACCCCCGGGGGGGCTACACCTTC
-	TRBJ1-5	-	TRBV12-3/TRBV12-4	CASSGTPRGPQHF	TGTGCCAGCAGTGGGACTCCGCGGGGGCCCCAGCATTTT
TRBD2	TRBJ2-7	-	TRBV19	CASSGRLAGNYEQYF	TGTGCCAGTAGTGGCCGACTAGCGGGCAACTACGAGCAGTACTTC
TRBD1	TRBJ1-1	-	TRBV6-4	CASILTGHTEAFF	TGTGCCAGCATCTTGACAGGGCACACTGAAGCTTTCTTT
-	TRBJ1-6	-	TRBV6-5	CASSARGTLHF	TGTGCCAGCAGCGCCCGGGGAACCCTCCACTTT
TRBD1	TRBJ2-7	-	TRBV2	CAIFRQGSVSYEQYF	TGTGCCATCTTTAGACAGGGTAGTGTGTCCTACGAGCAGTACTTC
-	TRBJ2-5	-	TRBV29-1	CSARWGQGETQYF	TGCAGCGCCCGATGGGGCCAAGGCGAGACCCAGTACTTC
TRBD2	TRBJ2-2	-	TRBV3-1/TRBV3-2	CASSQWLAGASGELFF	TGTGCCAGCAGCCAATGGCTAGCGGGAGCTAGCGGGGAGCTGTTTTTT
-	TRBJ2-1	once	TRBV24-1	CATSDPSRGYNEQFF	TGTGCCACCAGTGATCCCTCTAGGGGGTACAATGAGCAGTTCTTC
TRBD1	TRBJ2-4	-	TRBV19	CASSIYVGDSTKNIQYF	TGTGCCAGTAGTATCTACGTGGGGGACAGCACCAAAAACATTCAGTACTTC
-	TRBJ2-1	-	TRBV20-1	CSARFLGEQFF	TGCAGTGCTAGATTTCTAGGTGAGCAGTTCTTC
-	TRBJ1-5	-	TRBV10-2	CASSEMGKGGGQPQHF	TGCGCCAGCAGTGAAATGGGCAAGGGAGGTGGTCAGCCCCAGCATTTT
TRBD1	TRBJ1-5	-	TRBV4-1	CASSQNRDSRYQPQHF	TGCGCCAGCAGCCAGAACCGGGACAGCCGTTATCAGCCCCAGCATTTT
-	TRBJ2-7	-	TRBV11-2	CASSLGTSRGDEQYF	TGTGCCAGCAGCTTGGGTACCTCCAGGGGGGACGAGCAGTACTTC
-	TRBJ2-7	once	TRBV6-2/TRBV6-3	CASSYSRGGNPYEQYF	TGTGCCAGCAGTTACTCTCGAGGCGGGAACCCCTACGAGCAGTACTTC
TRBD2	TRBJ2-3	-	TRBV28	CASSSFGRGGRADTQYF	TGTGCCAGCAGTTCATTCGGGAGGGGAGGCAGGGCAGATACGCAGTATTTT
-	TRBJ1-1	-	TRBV6-5	CASDPGARTEAFF	TGTGCCAGTGACCCAGGGGCTAGGACTGAAGCTTTCTTT
-	TRBJ2-6	-	TRBV18	CASSPLVREVSGANVLTF	TGTGCCAGCTCACCACTAGTCAGGGAGGTCTCTGGGGCCAACGTCCTGACTTTC
-	TRBJ2-3	-	TRBV5-1	CASSLAPAAFPMRTDTQYF	TGCGCCAGCAGCTTGGCCCCCGCGGCATTCCCGATGCGTACAGATACGCAGTATTTT
TRBD2	TRBJ2-1	-	TRBV28	CASSTRLAGAYNEQFF	TGTGCCAGCAGCACGAGACTAGCGGGAGCTTACAATGAGCAGTTCTTC